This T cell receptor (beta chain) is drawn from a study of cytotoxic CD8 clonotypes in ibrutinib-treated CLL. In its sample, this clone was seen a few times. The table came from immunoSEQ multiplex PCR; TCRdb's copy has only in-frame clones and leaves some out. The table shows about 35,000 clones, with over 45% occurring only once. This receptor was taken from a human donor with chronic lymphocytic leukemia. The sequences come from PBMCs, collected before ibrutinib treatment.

The CDR3 region is CASSLTPSLDTQYF. CDR3 nucleotide sequence: TGTGCCAGCAGCTTAACGCCTAGTTTAGATACGCAGTATTTT. The V and J genes are TRBV7-3 and TRBJ2-3; no clear D gene. CDR1 and CDR2 from the germline V gene are SGHTA and FQGTGA. Trimming took 0 bases from V and 5 from J, leaving 9 bases between them. This CDR3 contains 14 residues.